This T cell receptor (beta chain) was identified during a study of radiotherapy plus CTLA-4 blockade in lung cancer. Turning to the study itself: For approximately 17% of patients, objective responses occurred, and about 33% had disease control. Study-wide results and limits: After radiotherapy and ipilimumab, tumor-derived clones expanded in peripheral blood.

In chemo-refractory metastatic non-small-cell lung cancer, patients got ipilimumab CTLA-4 blockade together with focal radiation. This CDR3 has 16 amino acids. The germline V gene has CDR1 ENHRY and CDR2 SYGVKD. Trimming removed 5 bases from V and 0 bases from J, with 11 bases in between. On this clone itself: Antigen unknown.

Using immunoSEQ multiplex PCR, the repertoire was profiled, and TCRdb retains in-frame clones only, with some absent. The sample includes about 120,000 clones, around 89% of them seen just once. The chain recombines TRBV10-3 with TRBJ1-6; D is unclear. The sequence was obtained from a human donor with non-small cell lung cancer that progressed on radiotherapy plus ipilimumab. Sequenced here: peripheral blood, sampled from a patient treated with radiotherapy plus ipilimumab. The CDR3 is CAISSQISSYNSPLHF. The CDR3 DNA reads as TGTGCCATCAGTTCACAGATCAGCTCCTATAATTCACCCCTCCACTTT.